Below, 9 T cell receptor beta chains from the same sample are listed, as sequenced in a study of blood T cell repertoires in COVID-19. Method: immunoSEQ multiplex PCR; TCRdb's copy keeps in-frame clones and lacks some. The data hold about 320,000 clones, with around 85% observed a single time. Sequencing was carried out using peripheral blood. These receptors were taken from a human donor in a cohort sampled during active COVID-19.

The gene calls are TRBV7-2 and TRBJ2-7; maybe TRBD1 (6 bases). Germline V gene lookup returns CDR1 SGHTA and CDR2 FQGNSA. This CDR3 has 13 amino acids. Trimming left V 2 bases short and J 3 bases short, with 8 bases between. DNA for the CDR3: TGTGCCAGCAGCTTAAGGGGGTACTACGAGCAGTACTTC. It is translated as CASSLRGYYEQYF.

The chain links TRBV3-1 (or the pseudogene TRBV3-2) to TRBJ2-1, with D tentatively TRBD1 (6 bases). The CDR3 is 16 amino acids. From germline, CDR1 is LGHDT and CDR2 YNNKEL (reference sequence). Between the trimmed V and J ends, which lost 3 bases and 6 bases, there was a span of 18 bases. CDR3 loop: CASSHRPGVRSNEQFF. In DNA, the CDR3 is TGTGCCAGCAGCCACCGACCAGGGGTCAGGAGCAATGAGCAGTTCTTC.

V is TRBV24-1 and J is TRBJ2-3; 15 bases fit TRBD2. Germline V gene sequence: CDR1 KGHDR, CDR2 SFDVKD. The CDR3 has 17 amino acids. The J segment lost 5 bases and the V segment lost 4 bases, leaving 6 bases of the junction unmatched. CDR3 coding DNA: TGTGCCACCAGTGAAGTACCGGGACTAGCGGGAGGAGATACGCAGTATTTT. This gives the protein CATSEVPGLAGGDTQYF.

The genes are TRBV24-1 and TRBJ2-2; perhaps TRBD1 as D (5 bases). The CDR3 runs 14 residues. Germline V lookup: CDR1 KGHDR, CDR2 SFDVKD. Trimming cost V 3 bases and J 4 bases, with 8 bases left between them. In nucleotides, the CDR3 is TGTGCCACCAGTGATAACAGGCCCACCGGGGAGCTGTTTTTT. Its translation is CATSDNRPTGELFF.

This chain joins TRBV7-9 and TRBJ1-1; D gene uncertain. The CDR3 is 16 amino acids. Germline V gives CDR1 SEHNR, CDR2 FQNEAQ (reference sequence). V shed 0 bases and J shed 0 bases, with 11 bases lying between them. CDR3 sequence (DNA): TGTGCCAGCAGCTTAGCGGGCCGGGGTTTGAACACTGAAGCTTTCTTT. Amino acids: CASSLAGRGLNTEAFF.

V and J are TRBV24-1 and TRBJ2-1, with 11 positions matching TRBD2. This CDR3 spans 16 amino acids. J lost 7 bases, V lost 4 bases, and 8 bases had no gene match. Germline V lookup: CDR1 KGHDR, CDR2 SFDVKD. CDR3 bases: TGTGCCACCAGTGACCCGACTAGCGGGGATTTAAATGAGCAGTTCTTC. Its protein is CATSDPTSGDLNEQFF.

The gene calls are TRBV4-2 and TRBJ2-3, with 9 bases that match TRBD1. This CDR3 contains 15 residues. The V gene's germline CDR1 is LGHNA and CDR2 YNFKEQ. The J segment lost 1 base and the V segment lost 4 bases, leaving 3 bases of the junction unmatched. CDR3 amino acids: CASSPRTGGTDTQYF. CDR3 in DNA: TGTGCCAGCAGCCCTAGGACAGGGGGCACAGATACGCAGTATTTT.

This chain uses TRBV27 with TRBJ1-5, with D tentatively TRBD1 (5 bases). Germline V gene lookup returns CDR1 MNHEY and CDR2 SMNVEV (reference sequence). The CDR3 is 14 residues long. The germline V and J ends were trimmed by 3 bases and 3 bases, with 9 bases remaining between them. The CDR3 loop is CASSFRGFNQPQHF. DNA of the CDR3: TGTGCCAGCAGTTTTAGGGGCTTCAATCAGCCCCAGCATTTT.

The V call is TRBV7-5, the J call TRBJ2-5; the table's D call, TRBD1, was not checked against the DNA. TRBV7-5 is a pseudogene segment. There are 16 residues in the CDR3. The DNA for the CDR3 is TGTGTCAGAAGCTTAGCTTTGCGGACAGGGACCTCCGCCCCCTACTTC. It translates to CVRSLALRTGTSAPYF.